This TCR beta chain derives from a study of immune cell composition in non-small cell lung cancer. The study, taken as a whole, reports: Tumour-associated clones >0.5% occurred in 25% to 35% of adenocarcinomas, over 60% of squamous.

CDR3 length: 14 residues. Germline-derived CDR1 and CDR2 are SEHNR and FQNEAQ (reference sequence). V was clipped by 2 bases and J by 4 bases, with 11 bases between them. A note on this clone: Its antigen is still unknown.

DNA was extracted from unsorted cell suspensions stored frozen. The data were produced by immunoSEQ multiplex PCR, yet TCRdb's version contains in-frame clones alone and is incomplete. This repertoire shows some 3,900 clones, around 85% found once; its top ten account for 7.5%. This chain links TRBV7-9 with TRBJ1-1; D is undetermined. Sequenced material: lung tumor tissue. The TCR was taken from a human donor with non-small cell lung cancer. The CDR3 loop is CASSLSQVGTEAFF. The CDR3 DNA reads TGTGCCAGCAGCTTAAGTCAGGTTGGCACTGAAGCTTTCTTT.